This T cell receptor (beta chain) was recorded in a study of T cells in Graves' hyperthyroidism and ophthalmopathy. Ahead of any ophthalmopathy symptoms, the blood sample was obtained at the first diagnosis of hyperthyroidism. This clonotype has a count of ten or more. The CDR3 consists of 14 residues. The V gene's germline CDR1 is MNHEY and CDR2 SMNVEV (reference sequence). Trimming cost V 2 bases and J 3 bases, with 8 bases left between them. Regions amplified from RNA transcripts were the TCR beta CDR3 regions. HTBI primers drove first-round RT-PCR of the TCR CDR3. TCRdb fed the multiplex PCR reads into MiXCR, producing one record per CDR3 protein. The top ten hold roughly 5.7% of the sample, which has almost 600,000 distinct CDR3 sequences, more than 11% seen once.

The sequence came from a woman aged 25 to 45 with Graves' hyperthyroidism that later progressed to Graves' ophthalmopathy. The specimen sequenced was blood. The chain employs TRBV27 and TRBJ1-5; unclear D gene. CDR3 residues: CASSLGRYNQPQHF. DNA for the CDR3: TGTGCCAGCAGTTTAGGACGGTACAATCAGCCCCAGCATTTT.